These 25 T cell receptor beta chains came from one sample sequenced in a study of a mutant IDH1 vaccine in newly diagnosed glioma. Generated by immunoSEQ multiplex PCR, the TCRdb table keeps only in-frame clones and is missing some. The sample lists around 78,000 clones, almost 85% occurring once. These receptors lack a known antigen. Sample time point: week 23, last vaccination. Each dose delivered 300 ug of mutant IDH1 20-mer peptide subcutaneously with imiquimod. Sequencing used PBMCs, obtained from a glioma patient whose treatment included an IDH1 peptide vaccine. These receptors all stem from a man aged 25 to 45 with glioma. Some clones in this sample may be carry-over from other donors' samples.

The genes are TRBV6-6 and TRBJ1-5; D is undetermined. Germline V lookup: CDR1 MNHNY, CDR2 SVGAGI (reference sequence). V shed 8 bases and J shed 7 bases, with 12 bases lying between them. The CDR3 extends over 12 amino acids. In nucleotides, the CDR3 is TGTGCCAGCGGCGGGGTCGAACAGCCCCAGCATTTT. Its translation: CASGGVEQPQHF.

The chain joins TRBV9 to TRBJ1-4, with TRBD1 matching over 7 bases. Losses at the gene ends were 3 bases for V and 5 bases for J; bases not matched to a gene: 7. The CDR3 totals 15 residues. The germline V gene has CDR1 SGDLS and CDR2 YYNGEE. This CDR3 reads CASSAAGQKNEKLFF. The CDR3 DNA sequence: TGTGCCAGCAGCGCGGCGGGACAGAAGAATGAAAAACTGTTTTTT.

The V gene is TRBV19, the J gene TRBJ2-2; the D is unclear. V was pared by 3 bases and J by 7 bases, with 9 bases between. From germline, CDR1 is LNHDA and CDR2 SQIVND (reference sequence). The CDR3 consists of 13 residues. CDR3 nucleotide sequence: TGTGCCAGTAGTATTTTGTACGGCGGGGAGCTGTTTTTT. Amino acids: CASSILYGGELFF.

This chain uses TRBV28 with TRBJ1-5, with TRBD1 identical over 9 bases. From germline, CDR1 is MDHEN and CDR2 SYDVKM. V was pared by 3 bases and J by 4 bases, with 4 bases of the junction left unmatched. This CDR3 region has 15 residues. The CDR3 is CASSLGTGKNQPQHF. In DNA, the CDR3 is TGTGCCAGCAGTTTGGGGACAGGGAAAAATCAGCCCCAGCATTTT.

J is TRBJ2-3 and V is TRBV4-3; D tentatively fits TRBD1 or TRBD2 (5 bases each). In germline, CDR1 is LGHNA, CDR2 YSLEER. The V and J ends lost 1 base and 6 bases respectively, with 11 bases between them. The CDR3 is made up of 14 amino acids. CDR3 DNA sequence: TGCGCCAGCAGCCAAGTTGAGGGGCTGGATACGCAGTATTTT. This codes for CASSQVEGLDTQYF.

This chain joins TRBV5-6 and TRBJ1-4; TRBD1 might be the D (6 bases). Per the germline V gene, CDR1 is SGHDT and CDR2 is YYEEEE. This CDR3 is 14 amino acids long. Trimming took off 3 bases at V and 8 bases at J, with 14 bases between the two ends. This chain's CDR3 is CASSSGHPGEKLFF. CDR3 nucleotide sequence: TGTGCCAGCAGCTCGGGACACCCGGGGGAAAAACTGTTTTTT.

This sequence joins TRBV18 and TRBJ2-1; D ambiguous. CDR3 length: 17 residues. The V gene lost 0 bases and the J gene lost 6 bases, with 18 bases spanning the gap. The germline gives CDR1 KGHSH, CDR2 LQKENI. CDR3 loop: CASSPPEGFGARNEQFF. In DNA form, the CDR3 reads TGTGCCAGCTCACCACCGGAAGGCTTCGGAGCACGCAATGAGCAGTTCTTC. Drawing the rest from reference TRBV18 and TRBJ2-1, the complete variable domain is NAGVMQNPRHLVRRRGQEARLRCSPMKGHSHVYWYRQLPEEGLKFMVYLQKENIIDESGMPKERFSAEFPKEGPSILRIQQVVRGDSAAYFCASSPPEGFGARNEQFFGPGTRLTVL.

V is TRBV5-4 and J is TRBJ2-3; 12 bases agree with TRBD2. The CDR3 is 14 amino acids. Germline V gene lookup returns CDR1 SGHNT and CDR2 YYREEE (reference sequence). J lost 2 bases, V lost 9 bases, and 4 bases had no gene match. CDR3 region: CATGLAGLTDTQYF. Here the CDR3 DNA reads TGTGCCACCGGACTAGCGGGGCTCACAGATACGCAGTATTTT.

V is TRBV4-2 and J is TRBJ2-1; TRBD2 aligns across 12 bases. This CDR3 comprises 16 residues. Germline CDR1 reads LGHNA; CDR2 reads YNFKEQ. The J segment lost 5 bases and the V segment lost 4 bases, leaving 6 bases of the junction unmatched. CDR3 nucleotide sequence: TGTGCCAGCAGCCTGTCTAGCGGGGGGGCGAACAATGAGCAGTTCTTC. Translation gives CASSLSSGGANNEQFF.

CDR3 sequence: CASSQGPGVGEKLFF. CDR3 bases: TGCGCCAGCAGCCAAGGGCCAGGGGTGGGGGAAAAACTGTTTTTT. The chain employs TRBV4-3 and TRBJ1-4; a weak D match, TRBD1 (6 bases). CDR3 size: 15 residues. The germline V and J ends were trimmed by 1 base and 8 bases, with 14 bases remaining between them. Germline V gene lookup returns CDR1 LGHNA and CDR2 YSLEER.

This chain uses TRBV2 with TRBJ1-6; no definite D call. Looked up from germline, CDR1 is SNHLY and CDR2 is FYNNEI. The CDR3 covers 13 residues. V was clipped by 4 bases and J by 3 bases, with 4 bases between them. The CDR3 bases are TGTGCCAGCAGTGTGGGCTATAATTCACCCCTCCACTTT. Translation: CASSVGYNSPLHF.

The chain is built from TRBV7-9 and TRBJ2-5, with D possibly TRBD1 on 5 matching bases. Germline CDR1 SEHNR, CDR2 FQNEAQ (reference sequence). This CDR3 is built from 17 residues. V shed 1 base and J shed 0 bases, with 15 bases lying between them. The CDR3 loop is CASSLDRGLVYQETQYF. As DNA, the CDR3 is TGTGCCAGCAGCTTAGATAGGGGTCTTGTGTACCAAGAGACCCAGTACTTC. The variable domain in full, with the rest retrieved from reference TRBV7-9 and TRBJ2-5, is DTGVSQNPRHKITKRGQNVTFRCDPISEHNRLYWYRQTLGQGPEFLTYFQNEAQLEKSRLLSDRFSAERPKGSFSTLEIQRTEQGDSAMYLCASSLDRGLVYQETQYFGPGTRLLVL.

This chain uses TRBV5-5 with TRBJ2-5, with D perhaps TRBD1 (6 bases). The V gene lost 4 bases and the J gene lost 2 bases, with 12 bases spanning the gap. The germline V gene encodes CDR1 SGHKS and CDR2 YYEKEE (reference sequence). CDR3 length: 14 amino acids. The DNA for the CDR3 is TGTGCCAGCAGCCCCCCCGACAGGCAAGAGACCCAGTACTTC. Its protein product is CASSPPDRQETQYF.

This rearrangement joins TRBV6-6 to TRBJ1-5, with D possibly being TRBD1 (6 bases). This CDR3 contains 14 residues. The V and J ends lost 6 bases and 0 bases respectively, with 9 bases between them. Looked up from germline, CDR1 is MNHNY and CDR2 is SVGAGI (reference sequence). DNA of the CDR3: TGTGCCAGCAGGACAGGTACTAGCAATCAGCCCCAGCATTTT. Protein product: CASRTGTSNQPQHF.

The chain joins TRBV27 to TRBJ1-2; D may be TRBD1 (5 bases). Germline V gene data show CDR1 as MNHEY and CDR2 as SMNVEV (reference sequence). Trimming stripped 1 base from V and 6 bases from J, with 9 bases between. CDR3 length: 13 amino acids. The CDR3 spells CASSLLQGDGYTF. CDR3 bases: TGTGCCAGCAGTTTATTGCAGGGTGATGGCTACACCTTC.

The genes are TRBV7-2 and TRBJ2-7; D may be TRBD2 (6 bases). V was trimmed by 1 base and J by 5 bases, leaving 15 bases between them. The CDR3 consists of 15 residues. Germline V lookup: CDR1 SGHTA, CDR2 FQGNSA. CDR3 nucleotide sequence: TGTGCCAGCAGCTTAGAAGGAGGGATCGGGAACGAGCAGTACTTC. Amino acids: CASSLEGGIGNEQYF.

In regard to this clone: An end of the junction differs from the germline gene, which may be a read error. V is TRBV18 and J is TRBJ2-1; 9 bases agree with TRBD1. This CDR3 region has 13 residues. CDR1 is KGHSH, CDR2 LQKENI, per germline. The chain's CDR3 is CASSPRGQGFALF. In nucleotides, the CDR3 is TGTGCCAGCTCACCACGGGGACAGGGTTTCGCGCTCTTC.

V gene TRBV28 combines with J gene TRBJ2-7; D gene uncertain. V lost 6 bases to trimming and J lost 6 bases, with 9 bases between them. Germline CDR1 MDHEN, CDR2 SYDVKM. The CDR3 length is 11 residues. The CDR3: CASSPRTEQYF. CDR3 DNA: TGTGCCAGCAGCCCCAGGACCGAGCAGTACTTC.

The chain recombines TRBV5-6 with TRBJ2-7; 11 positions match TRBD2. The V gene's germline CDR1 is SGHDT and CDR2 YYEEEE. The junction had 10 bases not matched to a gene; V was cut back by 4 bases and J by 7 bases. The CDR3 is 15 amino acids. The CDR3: CASSLIAGGPEEQYF. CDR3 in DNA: TGTGCCAGCAGCCTTATAGCGGGGGGGCCAGAAGAGCAGTACTTC.

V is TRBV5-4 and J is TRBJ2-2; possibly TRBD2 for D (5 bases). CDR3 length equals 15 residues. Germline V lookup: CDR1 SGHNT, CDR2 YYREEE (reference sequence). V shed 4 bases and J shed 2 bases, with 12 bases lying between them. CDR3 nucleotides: TGTGCCAGCAGCCTTTTTGGACTTAACACCGGGGAGCTGTTTTTT. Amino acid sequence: CASSLFGLNTGELFF.

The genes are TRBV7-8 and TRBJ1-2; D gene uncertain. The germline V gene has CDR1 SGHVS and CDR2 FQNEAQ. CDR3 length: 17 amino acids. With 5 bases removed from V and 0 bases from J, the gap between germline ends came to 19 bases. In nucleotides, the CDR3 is TGTGCCAGCAGCCCAAGGAGAGAGGGATCGGCTAACTATGGCTACACCTTC. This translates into CASSPRREGSANYGYTF.

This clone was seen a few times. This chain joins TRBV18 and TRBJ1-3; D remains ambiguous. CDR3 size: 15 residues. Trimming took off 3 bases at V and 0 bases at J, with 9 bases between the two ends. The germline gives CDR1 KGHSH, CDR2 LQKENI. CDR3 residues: CASSPQTSSGNTIYF. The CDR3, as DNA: TGTGCCAGCTCACCTCAAACATCCTCTGGAAACACCATATATTTT.

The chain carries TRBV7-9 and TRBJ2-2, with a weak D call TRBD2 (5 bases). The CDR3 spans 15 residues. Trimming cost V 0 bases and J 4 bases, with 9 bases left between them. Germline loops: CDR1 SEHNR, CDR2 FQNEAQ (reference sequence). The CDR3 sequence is CASSLAGVSTGELFF. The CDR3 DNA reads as TGTGCCAGCAGCTTAGCGGGAGTAAGCACCGGGGAGCTGTTTTTT. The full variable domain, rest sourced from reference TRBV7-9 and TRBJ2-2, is DTGVSQNPRHKITKRGQNVTFRCDPISEHNRLYWYRQTLGQGPEFLTYFQNEAQLEKSRLLSDRFSAERPKGSFSTLEIQRTEQGDSAMYLCASSLAGVSTGELFFGEGSRLTVL.

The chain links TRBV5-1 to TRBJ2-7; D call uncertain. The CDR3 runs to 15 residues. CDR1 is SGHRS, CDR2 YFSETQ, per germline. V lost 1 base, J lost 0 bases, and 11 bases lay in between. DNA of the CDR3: TGCGCCAGCAGCTTGTTCAGCATGAGCTCCTACGAGCAGTACTTC. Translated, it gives CASSLFSMSSYEQYF.

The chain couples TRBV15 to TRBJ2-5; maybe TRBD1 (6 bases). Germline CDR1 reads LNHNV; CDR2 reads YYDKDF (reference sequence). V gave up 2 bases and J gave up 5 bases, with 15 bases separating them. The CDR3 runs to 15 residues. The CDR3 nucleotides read TGTGCCACCAGCAGAAACTACAGGGCGGACGAGACCCAGTACTTC. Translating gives CATSRNYRADETQYF.